These 26 T cell receptor beta chains were sequenced from one sample in a study of T cells of healthy individuals. Via MiXCR, TCRdb re-called the 5' RACE reads, giving one row per CDR3 protein. The sample has around 53,000 distinct CDR3 sequences, about 14% seen once. All receptors come from a human donor in good health.

This clonotype was picked up many times. This chain links TRBV4-2 with TRBJ1-1; perhaps TRBD1 as D (5 bases). Germline V gene data show CDR1 as LGHNA and CDR2 as YNFKEQ. The CDR3 is made up of 14 amino acids. V lost 0 bases, J lost 5 bases, and 10 bases lay in between. CDR3 region: CASSQEAGGTEAFF. CDR3 bases: TGTGCCAGCAGCCAAGAGGCCGGGGGGACTGAAGCTTTCTTT.

This rearrangement joins TRBV2 to TRBJ2-6; D assignment may be TRBD1 or TRBD2 (5 bases each). The CDR3 length is 18 residues. The germline gives CDR1 SNHLY, CDR2 FYNNEI. The V end lost 1 base, the J end lost 6 bases, and 19 bases lay between the germline ends. The DNA for the CDR3 is TGTGCCAGCAGTGAAGACGGGACGTTGCCCTTTGCGGCCAACGTCCTGACTTTC. Amino acid sequence: CASSEDGTLPFAANVLTF.

This clonotype was seen ten or more times. V gene TRBV6-5 combines with J gene TRBJ1-1; 8 bases align to TRBD1. The CDR3 totals 14 residues. Germline assignment: CDR1 MNHEY and CDR2 SVGAGI. With V trimmed by 6 bases and J by 3 bases, 6 bases remained unmatched. For the CDR3, the DNA is TGTGCCAGCAGACAGGGGGATCGGTACACTGAAGCTTTCTTT. Amino acids: CASRQGDRYTEAFF.

This clonotype has a count of ten or more. The chain carries TRBV7-8 and TRBJ1-1; D ambiguous. CDR1 is SGHVS, CDR2 FQNEAQ, per germline. The V and J ends lost 0 bases and 0 bases respectively, with 14 bases between them. The CDR3 covers 17 residues. CDR3 DNA sequence: TGTGCCAGCAGCTTAGCGGCACAGCGATACATGAACACTGAAGCTTTCTTT. This encodes CASSLAAQRYMNTEAFF.

This clonotype has a single count. The gene calls are TRBV9 and TRBJ1-2; TRBD1 might be the D (5 bases). Germline-derived CDR1 and CDR2 are SGDLS and YYNGEE. The germline V and J ends were trimmed by 0 bases and 2 bases, with 11 bases remaining between them. This CDR3 contains 15 residues. CDR3 DNA: TGTGCCAGCAGCGTAGGGGACTCTGTAAACTATGGCTACACCTTC. Its protein is CASSVGDSVNYGYTF.

This clonotype was observed many times. The rearrangement joins TRBV28 to TRBJ1-1; D is perhaps TRBD1 (5 bases). Germline CDR1 is MDHEN and CDR2 is SYDVKM. The CDR3 spans 14 residues. The V and J ends lost 6 bases and 5 bases respectively, with 16 bases between them. This CDR3 is CASSRGDGRTEAFF. DNA of the CDR3: TGTGCCAGCAGCCGAGGGGACGGGAGAACTGAAGCTTTCTTT.

The chain joins TRBV5-1 to TRBJ2-5, with D perhaps matching TRBD2 (6 bases). The germline V gene encodes CDR1 SGHRS and CDR2 YFSETQ. With 7 bases removed from V and 3 bases from J, the gap between germline ends came to 25 bases. The CDR3 is 17 residues long. The CDR3 is CASPPPAGHPRKETQYF. As DNA, the CDR3 is TGCGCCAGCCCCCCCCCAGCGGGCCACCCACGCAAAGAGACCCAGTACTTC.

There are many counts of this clonotype. The chain has TRBV7-9 and TRBJ2-7, with 7 bases identical to TRBD2. V shed 3 bases and J 5 bases; nucleotides not matched to a gene: 4. CDR1 and CDR2 (germline): SEHNR, FQNEAQ (reference sequence). This CDR3 is 13 amino acids long. The CDR3 coding sequence is TGTGCCAGCAGCTTTGGGGGGGTCCACGAGCAGTACTTC. Translating it yields CASSFGGVHEQYF. The whole variable domain, filled in from reference TRBV7-9 and TRBJ2-7, reads DTGVSQNPRHKITKRGQNVTFRCDPISEHNRLYWYRQTLGQGPEFLTYFQNEAQLEKSRLLSDRFSAERPKGSFSTLEIQRTEQGDSAMYLCASSFGGVHEQYFGPGTRLTVT.

The rearrangement uses TRBV7-2 and TRBJ1-1, with D possibly being TRBD1 (5 bases). The V and J ends lost 4 bases and 3 bases respectively, with 18 bases between them. The CDR3 loop spans 16 amino acids. From germline, CDR1 is SGHTA and CDR2 FQGNSA. The CDR3 DNA reads TGTGCCAGCAGCTCCCCAGGGCGGGGAGGAGACACTGAAGCTTTCTTT. As protein: CASSSPGRGGDTEAFF.

The chain is built from TRBV18 and TRBJ2-3, with D perhaps TRBD2 (6 bases). V was shortened by 3 bases and J by 0 bases, with 10 bases between the two germline ends. CDR3 length equals 15 residues. CDR1 and CDR2 from the germline V gene are KGHSH and LQKENI. This chain's CDR3 is CASSPRELSTDTQYF. In nucleotides, the CDR3 is TGTGCCAGCTCACCCCGGGAGCTTAGCACAGATACGCAGTATTTT.

This clonotype occurred many times. The chain has TRBV20-1 and TRBJ1-2, with 8 bases that match TRBD1. V shed 5 bases and J 6 bases; nucleotides not matched to a gene: 11. The germline V gene encodes CDR1 DFQATT and CDR2 SNEGSKA (reference sequence). The CDR3 contains 14 residues. CDR3 bases: TGCAGTGCTGAATTCAGGGGGCGCCTCCATGGCTACACCTTC. Its protein is CSAEFRGRLHGYTF.

The rearrangement links TRBV5-1 to TRBJ2-3; 9 bases agree with TRBD1. From germline, CDR1 is SGHRS and CDR2 YFSETQ. V lost 0 bases to trimming and J lost 0 bases; unmatched junction nucleotides: 2. There are 16 residues in the CDR3. The CDR3 spells CASSLEQGASTDTQYF. The DNA for the CDR3 is TGCGCCAGCAGCTTGGAACAGGGGGCTAGCACAGATACGCAGTATTTT.

V and J are TRBV6-5 and TRBJ2-1; 12 bases agree with TRBD2. The CDR3 consists of 17 residues. V dropped 5 bases and J dropped 10; count of bases not matched to a gene: 15. The germline gives CDR1 MNHEY, CDR2 SVGAGI. The DNA for the CDR3 is TGTGCCAGCAGTATGGAGGGGCTAGCGGGAGGGCGGGGAGAGCAGTTCTTC. Protein: CASSMEGLAGGRGEQFF.

This clonotype was counted a few times. The rearrangement joins TRBV10-3 to TRBJ2-7; D gene uncertain. Germline V gene lookup returns CDR1 ENHRY and CDR2 SYGVKD. This CDR3 comprises 12 residues. V lost 0 bases and J 7 bases, leaving 7 bases between the germline ends. The CDR3 is CAISESHIEQYF. CDR3 nucleotide sequence: TGTGCCATCAGTGAGTCCCACATAGAGCAGTACTTC.

This clonotype occurred many times. The rearrangement links TRBV12-1 to TRBJ1-5. TRBV12-1 is marked as a pseudogene. This CDR3 has 15 residues. CDR3 sequence: CASSFLTYSNQPQHF. The CDR3 DNA reads as TGTGCCAGCAGCTTTCTCACTTATAGCAATCAGCCCCAGCATTTT.

This clonotype showed up just a few times. The V call is TRBV2, the J call TRBJ1-4; D is possibly TRBD1 (6 bases). Germline V lookup: CDR1 SNHLY, CDR2 FYNNEI. V dropped 2 bases and J dropped 4 bases, with 14 bases sitting between them. The CDR3 is 16 residues long. CDR3 coding DNA: TGTGCCAGCAGTGAACCCAGGGGTCGTGGTAATGAAAAACTGTTTTTT. Translating it yields CASSEPRGRGNEKLFF.

This clonotype was seen a few times. The rearrangement uses TRBV4-3 and TRBJ1-1, with a tentative D call TRBD1 (6 bases). The CDR3 has 14 amino acids. Per germline, CDR1 LGHNA and CDR2 YSLEER. The V end was cut by 0 bases, the J end by 4 bases, with 9 bases between. CDR3 sequence: CASSQEGGSTEAFF. As DNA, the CDR3 is TGCGCCAGCAGCCAAGAAGGGGGAAGCACTGAAGCTTTCTTT.

Only a few counts were recorded for this clonotype. This sequence joins TRBV7-9 and TRBJ2-1; TRBD2 matches 8 bases. The junction had 5 bases not matched to a gene; V was cut back by 5 bases and J by 2 bases. The CDR3 extends over 15 amino acids. Germline CDR1 SEHNR, CDR2 FQNEAQ (reference sequence). In nucleotides, the CDR3 is TGTGCCAGCAGCCCAGGGACTAGTCCCTACAATGAGCAGTTCTTC. Its protein is CASSPGTSPYNEQFF.

This clonotype was seen a few times. This sequence joins TRBV6-1 and TRBJ2-7, with a tentative D call TRBD1 (5 bases). The V and J ends lost 5 bases and 1 base respectively, with 9 bases between them. The CDR3 loop spans 13 amino acids. From germline, CDR1 is MNHNS and CDR2 SASEGT. The DNA of the CDR3 is TGTGCCAGCAGTTCGACAGAGTCCTACGAGCAGTACTTC. It is translated as CASSSTESYEQYF.

The chain links TRBV6-5 to TRBJ2-7; no firm D call. V shed 3 bases and J shed 6 bases, with 12 bases lying between them. The germline CDR1 and CDR2 sequences are MNHEY and SVGAGI. This CDR3 comprises 13 residues. CDR3 amino acids: CASSYVGNSEQYF. The CDR3 DNA reads TGTGCCAGCAGTTATGTTGGGAACTCCGAGCAGTACTTC.

By its share, this clonotype is medium-sized. The gene calls are TRBV29-1 and TRBJ1-3; maybe TRBD1 (5 bases). CDR3 length: 13 residues. The germline V gene encodes CDR1 SQVTM and CDR2 ANQGSEA. V shed 7 bases and J shed 0 bases, with 10 bases lying between them. CDR3 in DNA: TGCAGCGCCCGACAGAGCTCTGGAAACACCATATATTTT. It translates to CSARQSSGNTIYF.

There are many counts of this clonotype. The chain combines TRBV20-1 with TRBJ1-2; D unresolved. Trimming removed 3 bases from V and 6 bases from J, with 11 bases in between. Germline CDR1 is DFQATT and CDR2 is SNEGSKA (reference sequence). This CDR3 contains 12 residues. The DNA of the CDR3 is TGCAGTGCTAGGACGGGCTTGCATGGCTACACCTTC. Translation: CSARTGLHGYTF.

This clonotype showed up just a few times. This rearrangement joins TRBV24-1 to TRBJ1-5; D possibly corresponds to TRBD1 (6 bases). Germline values: CDR1 KGHDR, CDR2 SFDVKD. Trimming stripped 7 bases from V and 8 bases from J, with 14 bases between. The CDR3 length is 13 residues. The CDR3 DNA is TGTGCCACCAGCGCATCAGGGGAAAAGCCCCAGCATTTT. As protein: CATSASGEKPQHF.

The V and J genes are TRBV6-2 or TRBV6-3 and TRBJ2-1; a weak D match, TRBD2 (6 bases). CDR3 length: 11 residues. Germline assignment: CDR1 MNHEY and CDR2 SVGEGT. Trimming left V 3 bases short and J 12 bases short, with 9 bases between. CDR3 DNA: TGTGCCAGCAGTTATGGACTATTGCAGTTCTTC. It yields the protein CASSYGLLQFF.

Regarding this clonotype: A much larger clonotype is one base distant, so this may be a read error. The CDR3 ends on some other residue instead of the conserved phenylalanine or tryptophan, so this is likely a read error. The genes are TRBV6-2 or TRBV6-3 and TRBJ1-5, with unresolved D. There are 11 residues in the CDR3. V gave up 4 bases and J gave up 6 bases, with 4 bases separating them. Looked up from germline, CDR1 is MNHEY and CDR2 is SVGEGT. In nucleotides, the CDR3 is TGTGCCAGCAGTTCGGGTCAGCCCCAGCATCTT. This sequence encodes CASSSGQPQHL.

This clonotype appeared many times. V gene TRBV20-1 combines with J gene TRBJ1-3; weak D call: TRBD1 (6 bases). Germline CDR1 is DFQATT and CDR2 is SNEGSKA (reference sequence). V lost 5 bases and J lost 0, with 8 bases in between. The CDR3 is 13 amino acids. The CDR3 protein is CSAGTFSGNTIYF. CDR3 nucleotide sequence: TGCAGTGCTGGGACATTCTCTGGAAACACCATATATTTT.